This T cell receptor (beta chain) emerged from a study of cytomegalovirus exposure and HLA in healthy donors. Study overall: An earlier analysis found around 120 million unique TCR beta sequences from about 190 million T cells.

The CDR3 totals 17 residues. Germline V gene lookup returns CDR1 LGHNT and CDR2 FRNRAP. V was trimmed by 0 bases and J by 0 bases, leaving 14 bases between them. Primers: 60 Vbeta forward and 13 Jbeta reverse. Assay used: immunoSEQ multiplex PCR; TCRdb lists only in-frame clones, some missing. The sample lists about 88,000 clones, more than 60% occurring once. The TCR sequence derives from a man between 25 and 39 years old in good health and CMV-seronegative. Input material: PBMCs. The chain employs TRBV12-5 and TRBJ1-1; D call uncertain. The CDR3 reads CASGLVRSVSMNTEAFF. The CDR3 region has the DNA TGTGCTAGTGGTTTGGTACGGAGTGTGTCCATGAACACTGAAGCTTTCTTT. Combining the CDR3 with reference TRBV12-5 and TRBJ1-1 gives the whole variable domain DARVTQTPRHKVTEMGQEVTMRCQPILGHNTVFWYRQTMMQGLELLAYFRNRAPLDDSGMPKDRFSAEMPDATLATLKIQPSEPRDSAVYFCASGLVRSVSMNTEAFFGQGTRLTVV.